Detailed here is one TCR beta chain. Its antigen is unknown. Base qualities are not provided; no much larger clone lies one nucleotide away. The entry originates in a study of T cell changes during pregnancy in multiple sclerosis (dated by TCRdb to about 2019). Regarding the complete study: The study looked at changes in the T cell repertoire across pregnancy in women with multiple sclerosis.

The library was obtained by the immunoSEQ multiplex PCR assay. TCRdb limited this immuneACCESS table to in-frame rearrangements with V and J called. A share of clones is missing; checked studies link under half to unresolved V genes, and the rest is unexplained. For this sample the table gives 65,000 to 95,000 clones, of which 90% to 95% were detected only once. The top ten hold more than 0.95% of the sample. Reading the germline V gene (reference sequence) gives CDR1 LNHDA and CDR2 SQIVND. Inclusive of the bounding cysteine and phenylalanine, the CDR3 is 12 residues long. The only DNA kept is the CDR3, 36 bases in frame from the first base. Deletion took 5 bases off V and 4 bases off J, with a span of 5 bases between the germline ends.

The chain links TRBV19 with TRBJ1-4; the D gene cannot be named for sure. This TCR came from a female donor in good health, enrolled as a control in a pregnancy study. The source material was peripheral blood, sampled in the second trimester of pregnancy. The CDR3 protein: CASSRLNEKLFF. The nucleotides are TGTGCCAGTAGTCGTCTTAATGAAAAACTGTTTTTT.